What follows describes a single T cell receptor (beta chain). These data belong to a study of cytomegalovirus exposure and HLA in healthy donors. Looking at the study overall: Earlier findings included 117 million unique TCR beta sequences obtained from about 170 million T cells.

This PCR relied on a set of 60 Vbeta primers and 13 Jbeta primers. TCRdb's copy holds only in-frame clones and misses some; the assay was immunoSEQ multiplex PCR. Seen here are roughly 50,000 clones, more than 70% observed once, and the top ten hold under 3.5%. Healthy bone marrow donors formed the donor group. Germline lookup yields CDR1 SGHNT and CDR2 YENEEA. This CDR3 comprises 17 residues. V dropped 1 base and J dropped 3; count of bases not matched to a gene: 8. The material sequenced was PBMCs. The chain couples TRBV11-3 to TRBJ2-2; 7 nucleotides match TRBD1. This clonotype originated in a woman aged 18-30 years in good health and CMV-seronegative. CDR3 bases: TGTGCCAGCAGCTTAGGAGACAGGGTTAGGGACACCGGGGAGCTGTTTTTT. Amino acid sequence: CASSLGDRVRDTGELFF.